This entry lists 23 T cell receptor beta chains sequenced from one sample in a study of technical replicates of blood from a handful of donors. Only in-frame clones appear in the TCRdb table, and some are missing; sequencing was by immunoSEQ multiplex PCR. The table lists 87,000 or so clones, just under 95% of them singletons. Sequencing input: T cells isolated from PBMCs. Receptor source: a human donor in good health.

The rearrangement uses TRBV2 and TRBJ1-3; TRBD1 might be the D (5 bases). The CDR3 covers 15 residues. Per germline, CDR1 SNHLY and CDR2 FYNNEI. V dropped 6 bases and J dropped 0 bases, with 12 bases sitting between them. Here the CDR3 reads CASSRDSSSGNTIYF. The CDR3, as DNA: TGTGCCAGCAGCCGAGACAGCTCCTCTGGAAACACCATATATTTT.

The rearrangement uses TRBV6-5 and TRBJ2-6, with D possibly matching TRBD1 (5 bases). V lost 8 bases and J lost 1, with 12 bases in between. Germline CDR1 reads MNHEY; CDR2 reads SVGAGI. The CDR3 length is 15 residues. The CDR3 region has the DNA TGTGCCAGCCGGCCCCCAGGGTCTGGGGCCAACGTCCTGACTTTC. Its protein product is CASRPPGSGANVLTF.

The chain has TRBV27 and TRBJ1-2; 7 nucleotides line up with TRBD1. CDR1 and CDR2 from the germline V gene are MNHEY and SMNVEV (reference sequence). The CDR3 runs to 15 residues. The V segment lost 3 bases and the J segment 7 bases; nucleotides outside the gene matches: 11. The CDR3 DNA reads as TGTGCCAGCAGTTTCAGATCCGGGACAGTCTTTGGCTACACCTTC. Translated: CASSFRSGTVFGYTF.

The chain has TRBV10-3 and TRBJ1-3, with TRBD1 as a possible D gene (6 bases). Germline CDR1 ENHRY, CDR2 SYGVKD. The V end was cut by 3 bases, the J end by 3 bases, with 12 bases between. This CDR3 comprises 15 residues. CDR3 DNA sequence: TGTGCCATCAGTGAACCAGGGGCTAATGGAAACACCATATATTTT. It specifies CAISEPGANGNTIYF.

This clone is a singleton in its sample. The V gene is TRBV30, the J gene TRBJ1-4; possibly TRBD1 for D (6 bases). The CDR3 is 14 residues long. Deletions cut 3 bases from V and 8 bases from J, with 16 bases between. The germline V gene has CDR1 GTSNPN and CDR2 SVGIG (reference sequence). The CDR3 DNA sequence: TGTGCCTGGAGAAGACCCAGTACAGGGGAAAAACTGTTTTTT. It codes for CAWRRPSTGEKLFF.

V usage is TRBV28 and J usage is TRBJ2-2; 7 nucleotides align to TRBD1. Germline V gene lookup returns CDR1 MDHEN and CDR2 SYDVKM. The length of the CDR3 is 17 residues. V lost 4 bases, J lost 4 bases, and 12 bases stayed unmatched. As DNA, the CDR3 is TGTGCCAGCAGTTCCCATTACCTAGACAGGGCCACCGGGGAGCTGTTTTTT. Encoded protein: CASSSHYLDRATGELFF.

The rearrangement joins TRBV14 to TRBJ2-3; D call uncertain. V was shortened by 1 base and J by 4 bases, with 12 bases between the two germline ends. Germline CDR1 is SGHDN and CDR2 is FVKESK. The CDR3 is 15 residues long. The DNA for the CDR3 is TGTGCCAGCAGCCAAGTGCAGAGGAGTGCAGATACGCAGTATTTT. Translating gives CASSQVQRSADTQYF.

V usage is TRBV2 and J usage is TRBJ2-7; 10 bases are shared with TRBD2. The CDR3 is 16 amino acids. Germline loops: CDR1 SNHLY, CDR2 FYNNEI. Trimming cost V 5 bases and J 4 bases; bases outside gene matches: 11. The CDR3 region is CASSLQAGGLTYEQYF. For the CDR3, the DNA is TGTGCCAGCAGTCTCCAAGCGGGAGGGCTGACGTACGAGCAGTACTTC.

This chain uses TRBV27 with TRBJ1-2; possible D gene TRBD1, 5 bases. Per the germline V gene, CDR1 is MNHEY and CDR2 is SMNVEV (reference sequence). V was trimmed by 4 bases and J by 5 bases, leaving 17 bases between them. CDR3 length: 15 amino acids. The CDR3, as DNA: TGTGCCAGCAGTTCCTTGACAGTCACCCCTTATGGCTACACCTTC. Its translation: CASSSLTVTPYGYTF.

The chain joins TRBV11-3 to TRBJ2-7, with 8 nucleotides matching TRBD1. The CDR3 spans 13 residues. Germline CDR1 is SGHNT and CDR2 is YENEEA. V shed 5 bases and J 3 bases; nucleotides not matched to a gene: 3. The CDR3 DNA sequence: TGTGCCAGCAGCCTGGGGACAGGCTACGAGCAGTACTTC. Encoded protein: CASSLGTGYEQYF.

The chain has TRBV5-4 and TRBJ2-1, with D perhaps TRBD2 (6 bases). Germline V gene data show CDR1 as SGHNT and CDR2 as YYREEE (reference sequence). Trimming stripped 5 bases from V and 10 bases from J, with 16 bases between. This CDR3 contains 13 residues. CDR3 sequence: CASSGDSRWEQFF. The CDR3 nucleotides read TGTGCCAGCAGTGGGGACTCGAGGTGGGAGCAGTTCTTC.

This rearrangement joins TRBV30 to TRBJ1-5; TRBD1 might be the D (5 bases). With 6 bases removed from V and 4 bases from J, the gap between germline ends came to 10 bases. The CDR3 is 12 amino acids. The germline gives CDR1 GTSNPN, CDR2 SVGIG (reference sequence). The CDR3, as DNA: TGTGCCTGTCGACAGACGAATCAGCCCCAGCATTTT. It translates to CACRQTNQPQHF.

The chain is built from TRBV5-8 and TRBJ1-2; D ambiguous. Trimming left V 2 bases short and J 0 bases short, with 5 bases between. The CDR3 sequence is 13 residues long. The germline gives CDR1 SGHTS, CDR2 YDEGEE. CDR3 nucleotide sequence: TGTGCCAGCAGCTTACAAGCTAACTATGGCTACACCTTC. Its translation: CASSLQANYGYTF. Complete variable domain (other parts from reference TRBV5-8 and TRBJ1-2): EAGVTQSPTHLIKTRGQQATLRCSPISGHTSVYWYQQALGLGLQFLLWYDEGEERNRGNFPPRFSGRQFPNYSSELNVNALELEDSALYLCASSLQANYGYTFGSGTRLTVV.

J is TRBJ2-2 and V is TRBV7-3; 7 bases line up with TRBD1. The V and J ends lost 5 bases and 0 bases, in that order; junction bases with no gene match: 6. Germline V CDR1 and CDR2: SGHTA, FQGTGA. This CDR3 is built from 16 residues. The DNA for the CDR3 is TGTGCCAGCAGCAGGACCGGGACAGCGAACACCGGGGAGCTGTTTTTT. Encoded protein: CASSRTGTANTGELFF.

The chain joins TRBV28 to TRBJ1-5, with a tentative D call TRBD1 (6 bases). Germline V gene lookup returns CDR1 MDHEN and CDR2 SYDVKM. Trimming took off 4 bases at V and 5 bases at J, with 15 bases between the two ends. The CDR3 totals 15 residues. In DNA, the CDR3 is TGTGCCAGCAGTTCACCAGGGGAGTCGGATCAGCCCCAGCATTTT. Translating gives CASSSPGESDQPQHF.

The rearrangement uses TRBV29-1 and TRBJ1-5, with 8 bases matching TRBD1. Germline CDR1 is SQVTM and CDR2 is ANQGSEA. This CDR3 comprises 13 residues. V lost 5 bases, J lost 4 bases, and 4 bases stayed unmatched. CDR3 coding DNA: TGCAGCGTTTCAGGGGGCGTGAATCAGCCCCAGCATTTT. The encoded protein is CSVSGGVNQPQHF.

The rearrangement links TRBV14 to TRBJ2-7; 8 bases fit TRBD2. V was clipped by 4 bases and J by 5 bases; unmatched bases: 4. Germline values: CDR1 SGHDN, CDR2 FVKESK. The CDR3 sequence is 13 residues long. In DNA form, the CDR3 reads TGTGCCAGCAGCCCCGTAGCGGGAAACGAGCAGTACTTC. It specifies CASSPVAGNEQYF. Full variable domain (rest looked up from reference TRBV14 and TRBJ2-7): EAGVTQFPSHSVIEKGQTVTLRCDPISGHDNLYWYRRVMGKEIKFLLHFVKESKQDESGMPNNRFLAERTGGTYSTLKVQPAELEDSGVYFCASSPVAGNEQYFGPGTRLTVT.

This chain connects TRBV6-6 to TRBJ2-7, with 8 bases matching TRBD1. CDR3 size: 13 residues. Germline CDR1 reads MNHNY; CDR2 reads SVGAGI (reference sequence). The V gene end was trimmed by 6 bases and the J gene end by 5 bases; junction bases not matched to a gene: 6. The chain's CDR3 is CASSQTGANEQYF. The CDR3 DNA is TGTGCCAGCAGCCAGACAGGGGCGAACGAGCAGTACTTC.

The J gene is TRBJ2-7, the V gene TRBV2; D unresolved. The germline gives CDR1 SNHLY, CDR2 FYNNEI. The CDR3 has 13 residues. With 4 bases removed from V and 2 bases from J, the gap between germline ends came to 9 bases. CDR3 sequence reads: CASSGAQAYEQYF. The CDR3 region has the DNA TGTGCCAGCAGTGGAGCCCAGGCCTACGAGCAGTACTTC. Using reference TRBV2 and TRBJ2-7 for the parts outside the CDR3, the full variable domain is EPEVTQTPSHQVTQMGQEVILRCVPISNHLYFYWYRQILGQKVEFLVSFYNNEISEKSEIFDDQFSVERPDGSNFTLKIRSTKLEDSAMYFCASSGAQAYEQYFGPGTRLTVT.

This chain links TRBV5-1 with TRBJ2-1, with 13 positions matching TRBD2. The V gene's germline CDR1 is SGHRS and CDR2 YFSETQ. The CDR3 sequence is 14 residues long. The V segment lost 0 bases and the J segment 9 bases; nucleotides outside the gene matches: 0. The DNA of the CDR3 is TGCGCCAGCAGCTTGGGGACTAGCGGGGGTGAGCAGTTCTTC. Translating it yields CASSLGTSGGEQFF.

The J gene is TRBJ1-1, the V gene TRBV11-3, with a weak D call TRBD1 (5 bases). There are 13 residues in the CDR3. Deletions cut 3 bases from V and 11 bases from J, with 16 bases between. Germline values: CDR1 SGHNT, CDR2 YENEEA. CDR3 loop: CASSFSGDSWAFF. For the CDR3, the DNA is TGTGCCAGCAGCTTCTCGGGGGATTCTTGGGCTTTCTTT.

V and J are TRBV30 and TRBJ1-2, with D tentatively TRBD1 (6 bases). The CDR3 contains 14 residues. Between the trimmed V and J ends, which lost 4 bases and 8 bases, there was a span of 20 bases. Germline V CDR1 and CDR2: GTSNPN, SVGIG (reference sequence). The CDR3 here is CAWTGVGFKSGYTF. The CDR3, as DNA: TGTGCCTGGACAGGGGTTGGCTTCAAATCGGGCTACACCTTC.

The V call is TRBV10-3, the J call TRBJ1-3, with 10 positions matching TRBD1. This CDR3 spans 16 amino acids. After removal of 4 bases from V and 3 bases from J, the junction contained 6 bases not matched to a gene. Germline assignment: CDR1 ENHRY and CDR2 SYGVKD. The CDR3 region has the DNA TGTGCCATCAGTGGACAGGGGGCAAGAGATGGAAACACCATATATTTT. As protein: CAISGQGARDGNTIYF.